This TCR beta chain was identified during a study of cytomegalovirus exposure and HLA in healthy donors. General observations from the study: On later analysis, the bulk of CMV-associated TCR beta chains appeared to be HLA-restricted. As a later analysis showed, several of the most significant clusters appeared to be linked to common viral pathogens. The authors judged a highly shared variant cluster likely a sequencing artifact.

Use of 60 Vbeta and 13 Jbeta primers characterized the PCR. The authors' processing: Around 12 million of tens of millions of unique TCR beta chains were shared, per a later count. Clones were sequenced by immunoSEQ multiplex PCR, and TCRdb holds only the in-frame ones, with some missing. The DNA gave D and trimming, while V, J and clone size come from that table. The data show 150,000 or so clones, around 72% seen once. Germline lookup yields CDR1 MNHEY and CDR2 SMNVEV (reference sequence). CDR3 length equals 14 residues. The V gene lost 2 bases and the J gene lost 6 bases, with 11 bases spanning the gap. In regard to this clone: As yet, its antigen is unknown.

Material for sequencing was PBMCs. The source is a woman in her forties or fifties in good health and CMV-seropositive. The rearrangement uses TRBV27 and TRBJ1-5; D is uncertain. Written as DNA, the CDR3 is TGTGCCAGCAGTTTAAGGAGGGATGGTCAGCCCCAGCATTTT. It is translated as CASSLRRDGQPQHF.